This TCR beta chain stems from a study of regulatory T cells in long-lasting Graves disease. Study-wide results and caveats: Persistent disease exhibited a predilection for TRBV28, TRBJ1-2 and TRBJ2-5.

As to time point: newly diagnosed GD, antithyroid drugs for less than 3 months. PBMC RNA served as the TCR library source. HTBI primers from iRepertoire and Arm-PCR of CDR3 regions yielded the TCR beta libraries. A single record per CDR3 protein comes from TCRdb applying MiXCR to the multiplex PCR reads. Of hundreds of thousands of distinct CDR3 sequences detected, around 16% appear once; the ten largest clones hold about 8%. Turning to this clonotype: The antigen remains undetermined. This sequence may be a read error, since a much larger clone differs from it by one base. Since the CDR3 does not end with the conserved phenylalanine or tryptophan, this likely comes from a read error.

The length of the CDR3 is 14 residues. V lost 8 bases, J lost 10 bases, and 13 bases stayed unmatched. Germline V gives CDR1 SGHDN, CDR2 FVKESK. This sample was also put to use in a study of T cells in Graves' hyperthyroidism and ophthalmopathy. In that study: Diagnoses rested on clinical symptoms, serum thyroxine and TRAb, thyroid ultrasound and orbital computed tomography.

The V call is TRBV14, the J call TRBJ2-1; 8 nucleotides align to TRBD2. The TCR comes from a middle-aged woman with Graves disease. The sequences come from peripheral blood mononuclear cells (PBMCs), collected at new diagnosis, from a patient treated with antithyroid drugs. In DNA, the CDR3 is TGTGCCAGCTCAACTAACACGGGCGGGAGGGAGCAGTTCTGC. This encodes CASSTNTGGREQFC.